These T cell receptor beta chains were read from a single sample in a study of T cells in Graves' hyperthyroidism and ophthalmopathy. TCRdb itself ran the multiplex PCR reads through MiXCR, one entry per CDR3 protein. The sample consists of 400,000 or so distinct CDR3 sequences, over 12% of them appearing once. Input material: blood. Every receptor here comes from a middle-aged man with Graves' ophthalmopathy. The CDR3 runs from the conserved cysteine through the conserved F or W. The order of the fields is V gene, clone size, D gene, J gene, CDR3 protein, CDR3 DNA. The D gene is left open where the match is weak. Size is omitted from some rows. Given values are once, few, many or a class for expanded clones.

TRBV28	many	NA	TRBJ1-1	CASTIIRGREKTEAFF	TGTGCCAGCACTATAATACGGGGGAGGGAGAAGACTGAAGCTTTCTTT
TRBV6-1	many	NA	TRBJ2-3	CASSYLGSTDTQYF	TGTGCCAGCAGTTACCTTGGTAGCACAGATACGCAGTATTTT
TRBV19	NA	TRBD1	TRBJ1-2	CASSIETGLDGYTF	TGTGCCAGTAGTATAGAGACAGGGCTCGATGGCTACACCTTC
TRBV27	few	NA	TRBJ2-7	CASSYGRGREQYF	TGTGCCAGCAGTTATGGCAGGGGACGCGAGCAGTACTTC
TRBV9	many	NA	TRBJ1-1	CASRAPGVSSTEAFF	TGTGCCAGCAGAGCACCAGGGGTATCTTCCACTGAAGCTTTCTTT
TRBV20-1	many	TRBD2	TRBJ2-3	CSARVLWTSGSDSTDTQYF	TGCAGTGCTAGAGTTTTGTGGACTAGCGGGAGTGATAGCACAGATACGCAGTATTTT
TRBV12-3/TRBV12-4	many	NA	TRBJ1-5	CASSVGSGLGQPQHF	TGTGCCAGCAGTGTTGGTTCAGGCCTCGGGCAGCCCCAGCATTTT
TRBV30	many	TRBD2	TRBJ2-1	CAWEGLALNNEQFF	TGTGCCTGGGAAGGACTAGCCCTCAACAATGAGCAGTTCTTC
TRBV7-2	many	TRBD1	TRBJ1-1	CASRHRGTRTEAFF	TGTGCCAGCAGACACAGGGGGACGCGGACTGAAGCTTTCTTT
TRBV4-1	few	NA	TRBJ1-5	CASSQDPSGAIGNQPQHF	TGCGCCAGCAGCCAAGACCCTTCAGGGGCCATTGGCAATCAGCCCCAGCATTTT
TRBV6-6	NA	TRBD1	TRBJ1-2	CASSYQLGQGGDGYTF	TGTGCCAGCAGTTACCAACTGGGACAGGGGGGCGATGGCTACACCTTC
TRBV6-1	few	NA	TRBJ2-5	CASRGGGVGTQYF	TGTGCCAGCAGAGGCGGTGGGGTAGGGACCCAGTACTTC
TRBV19	NA	NA	TRBJ1-6	CASSIPGGHSPLHF	TGTGCCAGTAGTATCCCCGGGGGTCACTCACCCCTCCACTTT
TRBV6-5	NA	TRBD2	TRBJ2-7	CASSYLGGDSYEQYF	TGTGCCAGCAGTTACTTGGGGGGGGACTCCTACGAGCAGTACTTC
TRBV3-1	NA	NA	TRBJ2-3	CASSQDPSFADTQYF	TGTGCCAGCAGCCAAGATCCAAGTTTCGCAGATACGCAGTATTTT
TRBV20-1	NA	TRBD2	TRBJ2-7	CSAGGELAGAEEQYF	TGCAGTGCTGGGGGGGAATTAGCGGGAGCCGAGGAGCAGTACTTC
TRBV19	NA	NA	TRBJ1-5	CASSISEWGQPQHF	TGTGCCAGTAGTATCTCCGAGTGGGGCCAGCCCCAGCATTTT
TRBV7-9	NA	NA	TRBJ2-3	CASSRWAGTIDTQYF	TGTGCCAGCAGCCGATGGGCAGGGACAATAGATACGCAGTATTTT
TRBV2	many	NA	TRBJ2-7	CARGGGGYEQYF	TGTGCCAGGGGAGGGGGCGGATACGAGCAGTACTTC
TRBV28	few	NA	TRBJ1-1	CASSLFSFGGQGNTEAFF	TGTGCCAGCAGTCTTTTTTCATTTGGGGGGCAGGGGAACACTGAAGCTTTCTTT
TRBV6-1	NA	NA	TRBJ2-7	CASSHPSHRDEQYF	TGTGCCAGCAGTCACCCTTCCCATAGGGACGAGCAGTACTTC
TRBV3-1	few	NA	TRBJ2-2	CASSQGAPESTGELFF	TGTGCCAGCAGCCAAGGCGCCCCGGAAAGCACCGGGGAGCTGTTTTTT
TRBV2	NA	NA	TRBJ2-1	CASSEDQVSKQFF	TGTGCCAGCAGTGAAGATCAAGTATCTAAGCAGTTCTTC
TRBV28	many	NA	TRBJ2-7	CASSFQGIYEQYF	TGTGCCAGCAGTTTTCAGGGAATCTACGAGCAGTACTTC
TRBV30	many	TRBD1	TRBJ2-7	CAWSVQDRDNEQYF	TGTGCCTGGAGTGTACAGGACAGGGATAACGAGCAGTACTTC
TRBV5-1	many	NA	TRBJ1-1	CASSLASRENTEAFF	TGCGCCAGCAGCTTGGCCTCAAGGGAGAACACTGAAGCTTTCTTT
TRBV28	many	TRBD2	TRBJ2-3	CASTRLAGSTDTQYF	TGTGCCAGCACGAGACTAGCGGGGAGCACAGATACGCAGTATTTT
TRBV12-3/TRBV12-4	many	TRBD1	TRBJ2-5	CASSSRGQGDEETQYF	TGTGCCAGCAGCTCCCGGGGACAGGGGGATGAAGAGACCCAGTACTTC
TRBV11-3	NA	NA	TRBJ1-6	CASSLSLGPNSPLHF	TGTGCCAGCAGCTTAAGCTTGGGACCGAATTCACCCCTCCACTTT
TRBV4-1	NA	NA	TRBJ1-6	CASSQEDGRGSPLHF	TGCGCCAGCAGCCAAGAAGACGGACGCGGTTCACCCCTCCACTTT
TRBV28	many	NA	TRBJ2-1	CASSLPGQSYNEQFF	TGTGCCAGCAGTCTCCCAGGGCAGTCCTACAATGAGCAGTTCTTC
TRBV29-1	many	TRBD2	TRBJ2-3	CSVRAGTTSTDTQYF	TGCAGCGTTCGAGCCGGGACTACTAGCACAGATACGCAGTATTTT
TRBV5-4	few	NA	TRBJ2-5	CASSLGAARGETQYF	TGTGCCAGCAGCTTGGGAGCGGCCCGGGGGGAGACCCAGTACTTC
TRBV12-3/TRBV12-4	many	NA	TRBJ2-7	CASRGPAYEQYF	TGTGCCAGCAGGGGCCCTGCCTACGAGCAGTACTTC
TRBV7-8	few	NA	TRBJ1-1	CASSLVFRGSGKNTEAFF	TGTGCCAGCAGCTTAGTATTTAGAGGTTCAGGAAAGAACACTGAAGCTTTCTTT
TRBV5-1	few	NA	TRBJ2-2	CASSVPTGSSLNTGELFF	TGTGCCAGCAGCGTACCGACAGGAAGTAGCTTGAACACCGGGGAGCTGTTTTTT
TRBV6-1	NA	NA	TRBJ2-1	CASSEGSSRQFF	TGTGCCAGCAGTGAGGGATCTAGTCGGCAGTTCTTC
TRBV20-1	many	TRBD1	TRBJ1-6	CSAKQGSDNSPLHF	TGCAGTGCTAAACAGGGGAGCGATAATTCACCCCTCCACTTT
TRBV28	many	NA	TRBJ2-5	CASSSNSQETQYF	TGTGCCAGCAGCTCAAACAGCCAAGAGACCCAGTACTTC
TRBV7-9	many	NA	TRBJ1-1	CASSRGPMNTEAFF	TGTGCCAGCTCGCGGGGACCAATGAACACTGAAGCTTTCTTT
TRBV5-1	many	TRBD2	TRBJ2-7	CASSLDNSGRAEEQYF	TGCGCCAGCAGCTTGGATAATAGCGGGAGGGCCGAGGAGCAGTACTTC
TRBV27	few	NA	TRBJ2-7	CASSLSSQWQGWSSYEQYF	TGTGCCAGCAGTTTATCATCCCAATGGCAGGGTTGGTCCTCCTACGAGCAGTACTTC
TRBV27	many	NA	TRBJ1-1	CASTFTGRHTEAFF	TGTGCCAGCACCTTCACAGGGAGGCACACTGAAGCTTTCTTT
TRBV5-1	many	NA	TRBJ2-1	CASSLTGISYNEQFF	TGCGCCAGCAGCTTGACGGGGATCTCCTACAATGAGCAGTTCTTC
TRBV11-2	many	NA	TRBJ2-5	CASMESATRETQYF	TGTGCCAGCATGGAATCCGCAACACGGGAGACCCAGTACTTC
TRBV20-1	many	TRBD1	TRBJ2-7	CSSVGTGFYEQYF	TGCAGTTCCGTGGGGACAGGATTTTACGAGCAGTACTTC
TRBV5-1	many	NA	TRBJ1-3	CASSFDRGNTIYF	TGCGCCAGCAGCTTCGACAGGGGAAACACCATATATTTT
TRBV5-1	NA	TRBD1	TRBJ1-1	CASSPSQGAHGFAEAFF	TGCGCCAGCAGCCCTTCACAGGGGGCGCATGGTTTCGCTGAAGCTTTCTTT
TRBV5-1	many	NA	TRBJ2-7	CASSLVRGPREQYF	TGCGCCAGCAGCTTGGTGCGGGGTCCACGCGAGCAGTACTTC
TRBV5-1	few	NA	TRBJ1-6	CASSPPEDSASSPLHF	TGCGCCAGCAGCCCTCCTGAAGACTCGGCGAGTTCACCCCTCCACTTT
TRBV19	NA	NA	TRBJ1-2	CASSTTGTAGYTF	TGTGCCAGTAGTACGACCGGGACGGCAGGCTACACCTTC
TRBV20-1	NA	TRBD1	TRBJ1-2	CSARDRDRGGLSDYGYTF	TGCAGTGCTAGAGACCGGGACAGGGGGGGTCTTTCGGACTATGGCTACACCTTC
TRBV2	many	TRBD1	TRBJ2-7	CASSEDDREPYEQYF	TGTGCCAGCAGTGAGGATGACAGGGAGCCCTACGAGCAGTACTTC
TRBV19	NA	NA	TRBJ2-1	CASKAGTLSYNEQFF	TGTGCCAGTAAGGCAGGTACGTTGTCCTACAATGAGCAGTTCTTC
TRBV10-2	few	TRBD1	TRBJ2-2	CASSPTGQGASGELFF	TGCGCCAGCAGTCCTACGGGACAGGGGGCTTCCGGGGAGCTGTTTTTT
TRBV12-3/TRBV12-4	NA	NA	TRBJ2-1	CASSLSGFGQGGSYNEQFF	TGTGCCAGCAGTTTATCAGGCTTCGGGCAGGGGGGGTCCTACAATGAGCAGTTCTTC
TRBV7-9	many	TRBD2	TRBJ2-3	CASSLGLAGVRDTQYF	TGTGCCAGCAGCCTTGGACTAGCGGGAGTGAGAGATACGCAGTATTTT
TRBV7-9	few	NA	TRBJ1-1	CASSSAARVGTEAFF	TGTGCCAGCAGCTCCGCCGCCAGGGTAGGAACTGAAGCTTTCTTT
TRBV12-3/TRBV12-4	many	TRBD1	TRBJ2-7	CASSGDRAHEQYF	TGTGCCAGCAGCGGAGACAGGGCCCACGAGCAGTACTTC